Listed here are 9 T cell receptor beta chains from one sample, sequenced in a study of T-cell memory formation after mild COVID-19. TCRdb used MiXCR to reprocess the 5' RACE reads, holding one entry per CDR3 protein. The sample shows roughly 600,000 distinct CDR3 sequences, more than 15% of them seen only once. The sequencing input was PBMCs or a T cell subset sorted from them (not recorded which). These receptors all stem from an adult woman who had mild COVID-19 (a few samples of this study predate the infection). Cell type and time point are not known.

The chain uses TRBV7-2 and TRBJ2-7, with TRBD1 matching over 8 bases. The CDR3 runs to 14 residues. J was trimmed by 5 bases and V by 1 base; bases with no gene match: 4. Germline V gene data show CDR1 as SGHTA and CDR2 as FQGNSA. The DNA for the CDR3 is TGTGCCAGCAGCTTAGATCCAGGGGGCCACGAGCAGTACTTC. It yields the protein CASSLDPGGHEQYF.

The chain carries TRBV7-3 and TRBJ2-7; 12 bases are a match to TRBD2. CDR1 SGHTA and CDR2 FQGTGA come from the germline V gene. V lost 5 bases and J lost 0; bases outside the gene matches: 5. The CDR3 loop spans 16 amino acids. CDR3 nucleotide sequence: TGTGCCAGCAGCCCCGGGACTAGCGGGTTCTCCTACGAGCAGTACTTC. This translates into CASSPGTSGFSYEQYF.

This clonotype was found a few times. V usage is TRBV9 and J usage is TRBJ2-2, with TRBD2 identical over 8 bases. The V gene's germline CDR1 is SGDLS and CDR2 YYNGEE. CDR3 size: 16 residues. The junction had 5 bases not matched to a gene; V was cut back by 0 bases and J by 4 bases. The CDR3 sequence is CASSVDLAGSTGELFF. The DNA for the CDR3 is TGTGCCAGCAGCGTAGATTTAGCGGGGAGCACCGGGGAGCTGTTTTTT. The full variable domain, with the rest looked up from reference TRBV9 and TRBJ2-2, is DSGVTQTPKHLITATGQRVTLRCSPRSGDLSVYWYQQSLDQGLQFLIQYYNGEERAKGNILERFSAQQFPDLHSELNLSSLELGDSALYFCASSVDLAGSTGELFFGEGSRLTVL.

This clonotype turned up a few times. The chain carries TRBV7-8 and TRBJ1-1; 7 bases are shared with TRBD1. J was trimmed by 1 base and V by 4 bases; bases with no gene match: 6. Germline V gene sequence: CDR1 SGHVS, CDR2 FQNEAQ. The CDR3 has 15 residues. The CDR3 here is CASSYWDSSNTEAFF. CDR3 in DNA: TGTGCCAGCAGCTATTGGGACAGCTCGAACACTGAAGCTTTCTTT.

The rearrangement uses TRBV3-1 and TRBJ2-7; 10 bases are a match to TRBD2. Unmatched junction bases numbered 14, after V lost 2 bases and J lost 7 bases. From germline, CDR1 is LGHDT and CDR2 YNNKEL (reference sequence). The length of the CDR3 is 17 residues. Written as DNA, the CDR3 is TGTGCCAGCAGCCAACGAGGGAGCGGGGGGGCCCGAGGGGAGCAGTACTTC. Translated, it gives CASSQRGSGGARGEQYF.

The gene calls are TRBV7-3 and TRBJ1-1; 8 nucleotides match TRBD1. CDR3 size: 14 residues. CDR1 is SGHTA and CDR2 is FQGTGA in the germline V gene. After removal of 5 bases from V and 5 bases from J, the junction contained 7 bases not matched to a gene. The CDR3: CASSRSGGLTEAFF. As DNA, the CDR3 is TGTGCCAGCAGCCGATCAGGGGGCTTGACTGAAGCTTTCTTT.

The table lists this clonotype with a few counts. V is TRBV7-3 and J is TRBJ1-6; a possible D gene is TRBD1 (5 bases). Germline assignment: CDR1 SGHTA and CDR2 FQGTGA. V lost 5 bases to trimming and J lost 7 bases, with 12 bases between them. The CDR3 contains 14 residues. CDR3 coding DNA: TGTGCCAGCAGCCTAGCGGGGCCCAATTCACCCCTCCACTTT. Translated: CASSLAGPNSPLHF.

The chain combines TRBV4-3 with TRBJ2-7, with 8 nucleotides matching TRBD2. The CDR3 is made up of 14 amino acids. The junction had 5 bases not matched to a gene; V was cut back by 4 bases and J by 3 bases. CDR1 and CDR2 from the germline V gene are LGHNA and YSLEER. CDR3 coding DNA: TGCGCCAGCAGCCTCGGGAGGGAGGGCTACGAGCAGTACTTC. Encoded protein: CASSLGREGYEQYF.

V and J are TRBV2 and TRBJ2-7, with D unresolved. CDR1 is SNHLY, CDR2 FYNNEI, per germline. V lost 7 bases, J lost 7 bases, and 17 bases lay in between. The CDR3 is 13 residues long. CDR3 loop: CASKTQLLGEQYF. The CDR3 DNA reads TGTGCCAGCAAGACCCAGCTTCTGGGAGAGCAGTACTTC.